These T cell receptor beta chains were read from a single sample in a study of identical twins. MiXCR was run by TCRdb on the 5' RACE reads, yielding one entry per CDR3 protein. The profile shows about 1.7 million distinct CDR3 sequences, about 31% of them singletons. Sequencing was done on a sample of cord blood. These receptors originate from a newborn girl in good health. CDR3s include the opening cysteine and the closing phenylalanine or tryptophan. Fields, in order: CDR3 protein, CDR3 DNA, clone size, D gene, V gene, J gene. The D gene is left open where the match is weak. Not all rows give a size; the values are once, few, many and, for expanded clones, a class.

CDR3 protein: CASSEIFPSPEGYTF; CDR3 DNA: TGTGCCAGCAGTGAAATCTTCCCCTCACCGGAGGGCTACACCTTC; clone size: -; D gene: -; V gene: TRBV25-1; J gene: TRBJ1-2
CDR3 protein: CAGSPMPQNEAFF; CDR3 DNA: TGTGCCGGCAGCCCCATGCCGCAGAATGAAGCTTTCTTT; clone size: -; D gene: -; V gene: TRBV4-2; J gene: TRBJ1-1
CDR3 protein: CSVERAGSVYNEQYF; CDR3 DNA: TGCAGCGTCGAGCGAGCGGGATCTGTCTACAATGAGCAGTACTTC; clone size: few; D gene: TRBD2; V gene: TRBV29-1; J gene: TRBJ2-7
CDR3 protein: CASSLAQGPTDTQYF; CDR3 DNA: TGTGCCAGCAGTTTGGCGCAGGGGCCCACAGATACGCAGTATTTT; clone size: many; D gene: -; V gene: TRBV5-1; J gene: TRBJ2-3
CDR3 protein: CASSFSRDGGYTF; CDR3 DNA: TGTGCCAGCAGTTTTTCTAGGGACGGTGGCTACACCTTC; clone size: many; D gene: -; V gene: TRBV12-3/TRBV12-4; J gene: TRBJ1-2
CDR3 protein: CASSSFMGGYEQYF; CDR3 DNA: TGTGCCAGCAGTTCGTTTATGGGGGGCTACGAGCAGTACTTC; clone size: few; D gene: -; V gene: TRBV28; J gene: TRBJ2-7
CDR3 protein: CATSRDRVSSYNEQFF; CDR3 DNA: TGTGCCACCAGCAGAGATCGGGTGAGCTCCTACAATGAGCAGTTCTTC; clone size: -; D gene: -; V gene: TRBV15; J gene: TRBJ2-1
CDR3 protein: CASSQRLASTDTQYF; CDR3 DNA: TGTGCCAGCAGCCAACGACTAGCGAGCACAGATACGCAGTATTTT; clone size: few; D gene: TRBD2; V gene: TRBV3-1; J gene: TRBJ2-3
CDR3 protein: CASTSVHYNEQFF; CDR3 DNA: TGTGCCAGCACCTCCGTACACTACAATGAGCAGTTCTTC; clone size: few; D gene: -; V gene: TRBV6-1; J gene: TRBJ2-1
CDR3 protein: CASSRNRLRSDEQYF; CDR3 DNA: TGTGCCAGCAGTCGGAACCGGCTCCGGTCCGATGAGCAGTACTTC; clone size: -; D gene: -; V gene: TRBV6-1; J gene: TRBJ2-7
CDR3 protein: CASSMTGTGGYNEQYF; CDR3 DNA: TGTGCCAGCAGCATGACCGGGACAGGGGGCTACAATGAGCAGTACTTC; clone size: -; D gene: TRBD1; V gene: TRBV6-6; J gene: TRBJ2-7
CDR3 protein: CASSIRDREAGRYTDTQYF; CDR3 DNA: TGCGCCAGCAGCATCCGGGACAGGGAAGCTGGGCGGTACACAGATACGCAGTATTTT; clone size: few; D gene: TRBD1; V gene: TRBV5-1; J gene: TRBJ2-3
CDR3 protein: CASGLLAGVPNTGELFF; CDR3 DNA: TGTGCTAGTGGTTTACTAGCGGGGGTCCCAAACACCGGGGAGCTGTTTTTT; clone size: -; D gene: TRBD2; V gene: TRBV12-5; J gene: TRBJ2-2
CDR3 protein: CASSPLLGTGAPATNEKLFF; CDR3 DNA: TGTGCCAGCAGTCCCCTACTCGGGACAGGGGCCCCTGCAACTAATGAAAAACTGTTTTTT; clone size: -; D gene: TRBD1; V gene: TRBV28; J gene: TRBJ1-4
CDR3 protein: CASGRQGAYNGQFF; CDR3 DNA: TGTGCCAGTGGAAGACAGGGGGCTTACAATGGGCAGTTCTTC; clone size: -; D gene: TRBD1; V gene: TRBV19; J gene: TRBJ2-1
CDR3 protein: CASSGASRGNQPQHF; CDR3 DNA: TGTGCCAGCAGTGGGGCCTCAAGAGGAAATCAGCCCCAGCATTTT; clone size: -; D gene: -; V gene: TRBV6-1; J gene: TRBJ1-5
CDR3 protein: CASSFPAVLGTDTQYF; CDR3 DNA: TGCGCCAGCAGCTTCCCTGCGGTCCTTGGCACAGATACGCAGTATTTT; clone size: few; D gene: -; V gene: TRBV5-1; J gene: TRBJ2-3
CDR3 protein: CSVEPGTAVNEQYF; CDR3 DNA: TGCAGCGTTGAACCCGGGACAGCGGTCAATGAGCAGTACTTC; clone size: -; D gene: TRBD1; V gene: TRBV29-1; J gene: TRBJ2-5
CDR3 protein: CSTARGGYGYTF; CDR3 DNA: TGCAGTACAGCCAGGGGTGGCTATGGCTACACCTTC; clone size: -; D gene: -; V gene: TRBV20-1; J gene: TRBJ1-2
CDR3 protein: CASSRTTAFGGYTF; CDR3 DNA: TGTGCCAGCAGCCGAACCACAGCGTTCGGTGGCTACACCTTC; clone size: -; D gene: -; V gene: TRBV12-3/TRBV12-4; J gene: TRBJ1-2
CDR3 protein: CASSRWGNYGYTF; CDR3 DNA: TGTGCCAGCAGCAGGTGGGGGAACTATGGCTACACCTTC; clone size: few; D gene: -; V gene: TRBV7-9; J gene: TRBJ1-2
CDR3 protein: CSVERKTSTDTQYF; CDR3 DNA: TGCAGCGTTGAGAGGAAAACTAGCACAGATACGCAGTATTTT; clone size: few; D gene: -; V gene: TRBV29-1; J gene: TRBJ2-3
CDR3 protein: CASSWRDYEQYF; CDR3 DNA: TGTGCCAGCAGTTGGAGGGATTACGAGCAGTACTTC; clone size: few; D gene: -; V gene: TRBV28; J gene: TRBJ2-7
CDR3 protein: CATSDFVGLGKENTGELFF; CDR3 DNA: TGTGCCACCAGTGATTTTGTCGGGCTGGGAAAGGAGAACACCGGGGAGCTGTTTTTT; clone size: -; D gene: -; V gene: TRBV24-1; J gene: TRBJ2-2
CDR3 protein: CASSLSFPGRPNTDTQYF; CDR3 DNA: TGTGCCAGCAGTTTATCGTTCCCGGGACGGCCAAACACAGATACGCAGTATTTT; clone size: -; D gene: -; V gene: TRBV27; J gene: TRBJ2-3
CDR3 protein: CSATSNEQFF; CDR3 DNA: TGCAGTGCTACTAGCAATGAGCAGTTCTTC; clone size: many; D gene: -; V gene: TRBV20-1; J gene: TRBJ2-1
CDR3 protein: CASSPGRQSYNEQFF; CDR3 DNA: TGTGCCAGCAGCCCGGGGCGACAGTCCTACAATGAGCAGTTCTTC; clone size: few; D gene: -; V gene: TRBV5-4; J gene: TRBJ2-1
CDR3 protein: CASSPQGTGNSPLHF; CDR3 DNA: TGTGCCAGCAGCCCACAAGGGACAGGGAATTCACCCCTCCACTTT; clone size: few; D gene: TRBD1; V gene: TRBV7-2; J gene: TRBJ1-6
CDR3 protein: CSVVDGNQPQHF; CDR3 DNA: TGCAGCGTTGTAGACGGGAATCAGCCCCAGCATTTT; clone size: many; D gene: -; V gene: TRBV29-1; J gene: TRBJ1-5
CDR3 protein: CSAVMVKRAYYNEQFF; CDR3 DNA: TGCAGTGCGGTTATGGTAAAGCGGGCGTACTACAATGAGCAGTTCTTC; clone size: -; D gene: -; V gene: TRBV20-1; J gene: TRBJ2-1
CDR3 protein: CASSQGGRDTQYF; CDR3 DNA: TGTGCCAGCAGCCAAGGGGGTCGGGATACGCAGTATTTT; clone size: many; D gene: -; V gene: TRBV3-1; J gene: TRBJ2-3
CDR3 protein: CASSLSRVMWKRGEQYF; CDR3 DNA: TGTGCCAGCAGTTTATCCCGTGTGATGTGGAAGAGGGGCGAGCAGTACTTC; clone size: few; D gene: -; V gene: TRBV27; J gene: TRBJ2-7
CDR3 protein: CASSKRTNEKLFF; CDR3 DNA: TGTGCCAGCAGCAAACGGACTAATGAAAAACTGTTTTTT; clone size: once; D gene: -; V gene: TRBV11-2; J gene: TRBJ1-4
CDR3 protein: CASSLSGRGGTEAFF; CDR3 DNA: TGTGCCAGCAGTTTATCGGGGAGGGGGGGCACTGAAGCTTTCTTT; clone size: few; D gene: -; V gene: TRBV28; J gene: TRBJ1-1
CDR3 protein: CASSPTSGRDYEQCF; CDR3 DNA: TGTGCCAGCAGCCCCACTAGCGGGAGGGACTACGAGCAGTGCTTC; clone size: -; D gene: TRBD2; V gene: TRBV3-1; J gene: TRBJ2-5
CDR3 protein: CASSQTGQFYEQYF; CDR3 DNA: TGCGCCAGCAGCCAAACGGGACAGTTTTACGAGCAGTACTTC; clone size: -; D gene: TRBD1; V gene: TRBV5-1; J gene: TRBJ2-7
CDR3 protein: CVSSQMGGGTDTQYF; CDR3 DNA: TGTGTCAGCAGCCAAATGGGCGGGGGCACAGATACGCAGTATTTT; clone size: -; D gene: -; V gene: TRBV3-1; J gene: TRBJ2-3
CDR3 protein: CSARGGWEKLFF; CDR3 DNA: TGCAGTGCTAGAGGGGGCTGGGAAAAACTGTTTTTT; clone size: -; D gene: -; V gene: TRBV20-1; J gene: TRBJ1-4
CDR3 protein: CASRTLAGGYNEQYF; CDR3 DNA: TGTGCCAGCAGGACCTTAGCGGGAGGCTACAATGAGCAGTACTTC; clone size: -; D gene: TRBD2; V gene: TRBV2; J gene: TRBJ2-7
CDR3 protein: CATSDLTTSNTGELFF; CDR3 DNA: TGTGCCACCAGTGATTTGACTACTTCGAACACCGGGGAGCTGTTTTTT; clone size: -; D gene: -; V gene: TRBV24-1; J gene: TRBJ2-2
CDR3 protein: CATAPRDSTDTQYF; CDR3 DNA: TGTGCCACCGCACCCAGGGACTCCACAGATACGCAGTATTTT; clone size: once; D gene: -; V gene: TRBV24-1; J gene: TRBJ2-3
CDR3 protein: CASSRGTSSRFSDEQYF; CDR3 DNA: TGTGCCAGCAGCCGCGGGACTAGCAGCCGCTTTAGCGATGAGCAGTACTTC; clone size: -; D gene: TRBD2; V gene: TRBV7-6; J gene: TRBJ2-7
CDR3 protein: CASSSAGLVVDIQYF; CDR3 DNA: TGTGCCAGCAGCTCCGCCGGACTAGTCGTAGACATTCAGTACTTC; clone size: many; D gene: TRBD2; V gene: TRBV11-1; J gene: TRBJ2-4
CDR3 protein: CSANPGLAGVTGELFF; CDR3 DNA: TGCAGTGCTAATCCGGGACTAGCGGGAGTGACCGGGGAGCTGTTTTTT; clone size: -; D gene: TRBD2; V gene: TRBV20-1; J gene: TRBJ2-2
CDR3 protein: CASSLKLAGLLYQETQYF; CDR3 DNA: TGTGCCAGCAGTTTAAAACTAGCGGGACTTTTGTACCAAGAGACCCAGTACTTC; clone size: -; D gene: TRBD2; V gene: TRBV12-3/TRBV12-4; J gene: TRBJ2-5
CDR3 protein: CASMVRGDLGTQYF; CDR3 DNA: TGTGCCAGCATGGTCCGGGGGGACCTGGGAACCCAGTACTTC; clone size: few; D gene: TRBD2; V gene: TRBV6-1; J gene: TRBJ2-5
CDR3 protein: CASRRDRGYSNQPQHF; CDR3 DNA: TGTGCCAGCAGGCGAGACAGGGGATATAGCAATCAGCCCCAGCATTTT; clone size: -; D gene: TRBD1; V gene: TRBV6-2/TRBV6-3; J gene: TRBJ1-5
CDR3 protein: CASSAGLAGAEQFF; CDR3 DNA: TGTGCCAGCAGCGCGGGACTAGCGGGAGCTGAGCAGTTCTTC; clone size: -; D gene: TRBD2; V gene: TRBV2; J gene: TRBJ2-1
CDR3 protein: CASSVGQGNTGELFF; CDR3 DNA: TGTGCCAGCAGCGTGGGTCAGGGGAACACCGGGGAGCTGTTTTTT; clone size: once; D gene: -; V gene: TRBV9; J gene: TRBJ2-2
CDR3 protein: CASSSGTSGRWEQFF; CDR3 DNA: TGTGCCAGCAGTTCCGGGACTAGCGGGAGATGGGAGCAGTTCTTC; clone size: few; D gene: TRBD2; V gene: TRBV28; J gene: TRBJ2-1
CDR3 protein: CASSYDRDYPTDTQYF; CDR3 DNA: TGTGCCAGCAGCTACGACCGGGACTACCCCACAGATACGCAGTATTTT; clone size: many; D gene: TRBD2; V gene: TRBV11-1; J gene: TRBJ2-3
CDR3 protein: CASSPPVPTGFAFF; CDR3 DNA: TGTGCCAGCAGCCCGCCGGTCCCCACAGGGTTCGCTTTCTTT; clone size: -; D gene: -; V gene: TRBV28; J gene: TRBJ1-1
CDR3 protein: CASSLAGGVRADAQYF; CDR3 DNA: TGTGCCAGCAGCCTAGCGGGAGGAGTGAGAGCAGATGCGCAGTATTTT; clone size: once; D gene: TRBD2; V gene: TRBV12-3/TRBV12-4; J gene: TRBJ2-3
CDR3 protein: CASSTTGGTLAGKYNEQFF; CDR3 DNA: TGCGCCAGCAGCACAACCGGCGGCACACTAGCGGGGAAGTACAATGAGCAGTTCTTC; clone size: -; D gene: TRBD2; V gene: TRBV5-1; J gene: TRBJ2-1